This T cell receptor (beta chain) was documented in a study of monozygotic twins with inflammatory bowel disease. Study conclusions and caveats: Twin pairs that were concordant did not differ from discordant pairs in repertoire similarity, possibly from limited power. IBD patients carried less diverse TCRbeta repertoires (inverse Simpson) than healthy co-twins.

This CDR3 comprises 14 residues. From germline, CDR1 is LNHDA and CDR2 SQIVND (reference sequence). Concerning this clonotype itself: Its antigen is not known.

Each CDR3 protein gets one entry in TCRdb, which reprocessed the 5' RACE reads and gives no DNA. Found here are some 200,000 distinct CDR3 sequences; the top ten clones hold 7.7%. The sequenced sample consisted of blood. J is TRBJ1-2 and V is TRBV19; TCRdb's D call of TRBD1 is untestable without DNA. The TCR originated in a human donor with ulcerative colitis or Crohn's disease, or a healthy co-twin of an affected twin (not recorded which). The CDR3 loop reads CASSITRGVSGYTF.